This TCR beta chain was sequenced in a study of T cell responses to AZD1222 COVID-19 vaccine. Study summary: Pooling covered second doses at about 4 or about 12 weeks. Study-wide results and caveats: Donors were mostly white British, more females; clonal diversity possibly underestimated. The study identified only a handful of AZD1222 recipients as seropositive at baseline. CD4 TCRs associated with vaccination spanned spike, dominating at 160-218 and 743-854.

A note on this clone: Its target is not known.

V lost 2 bases to trimming and J lost 3 bases, with 10 bases between them. Per germline, CDR1 MNHEY and CDR2 SVGEGT. The CDR3 runs to 15 residues. The table came from immunoSEQ multiplex PCR; TCRdb's copy has only in-frame clones and leaves some out. Among 85,000 to 120,000 clones listed, more than 85% were seen once. The chain has TRBV6-2 or TRBV6-3 and TRBJ2-2; no firm D call. The receptor's source is an adult in good health. This specimen was peripheral blood, taken on day 0 of AZD1222 vaccination. For the CDR3, the DNA is TGTGCCAGCAGTTACGATGGACCGTACACCGGGGAGCTGTTTTTT. Amino acid sequence: CASSYDGPYTGELFF.